The 20 T cell receptor beta chains below come from one sample, sequenced in a study of PD-1 blockade in classical Hodgkin lymphoma. TCRdb keeps only in-frame clones here, not all; method: immunoSEQ multiplex PCR. Found here are around 50,000 clones, just over 90% of them singletons; the top ten hold roughly 5.3%. Stated time point: newly diagnosed, previously untreated cHL patient sample. The specimen was peripheral blood mononuclear cells (PBMCs). These receptors came from a human donor with classical Hodgkin lymphoma.

The V call is TRBV11-2, the J call TRBJ1-6; D is unresolved. V lost 8 bases and J 0 bases, leaving 8 bases between the germline ends. CDR1 and CDR2 from the germline V gene are SGHAT and FQNNGV. The CDR3 is 14 amino acids. CDR3 in amino acids: CASGESSYNSPLHF. As DNA, the CDR3 is TGTGCCAGCGGCGAGAGCTCCTATAATTCACCCCTCCACTTT.

The J gene is TRBJ2-7, the V gene TRBV5-1; 12 bases line up with TRBD1. Germline V gives CDR1 SGHRS, CDR2 YFSETQ. The V and J ends lost 4 bases and 5 bases, in that order; junction bases with no gene match: 10. This CDR3 has 16 residues. Here the CDR3 DNA reads TGCGCCAGCAGCCCCGGGACAGGGGGCTCTCTAGACGAGCAGTACTTC. This encodes CASSPGTGGSLDEQYF. The variable domain in full, completed from reference TRBV5-1 and TRBJ2-7, reads KAGVTQTPRYLIKTRGQQVTLSCSPISGHRSVSWYQQTPGQGLQFLFEYFSETQRNKGNFPGRFSGRQFSNSRSEMNVSTLELGDSALYLCASSPGTGGSLDEQYFGPGTRLTVT.

This chain joins TRBV6-5 and TRBJ1-1; D is perhaps TRBD1 (5 bases). V was cut by 2 bases and J by 5 bases, with 12 bases left in between. The CDR3 totals 14 residues. Germline values: CDR1 MNHEY, CDR2 SVGAGI. The CDR3 sequence: CASSYQWTNTEAFF. The CDR3 bases are TGTGCCAGCAGTTACCAGTGGACAAATACTGAAGCTTTCTTT.

The rearrangement links TRBV14 to TRBJ2-2; D is undetermined. Trimming left V 2 bases short and J 6 bases short, with 7 bases between. Germline V gene lookup returns CDR1 SGHDN and CDR2 FVKESK. The CDR3 totals 13 residues. CDR3 protein: CASSQSWAGELFF. The CDR3 DNA is TGTGCCAGCAGCCAATCCTGGGCCGGGGAGCTGTTTTTT.

V and J are TRBV5-1 and TRBJ2-5; 10 bases line up with TRBD2. V lost 4 bases to trimming and J lost 2 bases; unmatched junction nucleotides: 8. This CDR3 is built from 16 residues. CDR1 SGHRS and CDR2 YFSETQ come from the germline V gene. CDR3 nucleotides: TGCGCCAGCAGCCCTGGACTAGCGGAGTTTCAAGAGACCCAGTACTTC. Translated: CASSPGLAEFQETQYF.

The rearrangement uses TRBV4-2 and TRBJ1-1; D ambiguous. This CDR3 region has 13 residues. Germline CDR1 LGHNA, CDR2 YNFKEQ. V was clipped by 6 bases and J by 8 bases, with 16 bases between them. The CDR3 sequence: CASSHRGRVEAFF. The CDR3 nucleotides are TGTGCCAGCAGTCACCGAGGGAGGGTCGAAGCTTTCTTT.

This clone occurred a few times. This chain links TRBV28 with TRBJ2-7, with D possibly being TRBD1 (6 bases). Germline CDR1 MDHEN, CDR2 SYDVKM. V lost 0 bases and J 3 bases, leaving 9 bases between the germline ends. The CDR3 extends over 14 amino acids. CDR3 DNA sequence: TGTGCCAGCAGTTTATGGTACAGGGTCTACGAGCAGTACTTC. This codes for CASSLWYRVYEQYF.

The genes are TRBV19 and TRBJ2-1, with D perhaps TRBD1 (5 bases). Germline lookup yields CDR1 LNHDA and CDR2 SQIVND (reference sequence). The V end lost 1 base, the J end lost 7 bases, and 8 bases lay between the germline ends. The CDR3 is made up of 13 amino acids. The CDR3 protein is CASSIVSGNEQFF. CDR3 nucleotide sequence: TGTGCCAGTAGTATAGTTTCAGGGAATGAGCAGTTCTTC. The full variable domain, completed using reference TRBV19 and TRBJ2-1, is DGGITQSPKYLFRKEGQNVTLSCEQNLNHDAMYWYRQDPGQGLRLIYYSQIVNDFQKGDIAEGYSVSREKKESFPLTVTSAQKNPTAFYLCASSIVSGNEQFFGPGTRLTVL.

V gene TRBV7-2 combines with J gene TRBJ2-5, with TRBD1 matching 9 bases. CDR3 length equals 14 residues. After removal of 5 bases from V and 5 bases from J, the junction contained 6 bases not matched to a gene. CDR1 is SGHTA, CDR2 FQGNSA, per germline. Here the CDR3 DNA reads TGTGCCAGCAGCCGACAGGGGGGGCGGGAGACCCAGTACTTC. It specifies CASSRQGGRETQYF.

The rearrangement joins TRBV28 to TRBJ2-3; D might be TRBD2 (7 bases). Trimming shortened V by 6 bases and J by 8 bases, and 27 bases separated the two germline ends. There are 17 residues in the CDR3. In germline, CDR1 is MDHEN, CDR2 SYDVKM. The CDR3 region has the DNA TGTGCCAGCAGCGTCGCGGGGGCGCTTGCTAGCGTTTCTACGCAGTATTTT. It specifies CASSVAGALASVSTQYF.

The rearrangement joins TRBV7-9 to TRBJ2-5; D is unclear. CDR3 length: 14 amino acids. The germline V and J ends were trimmed by 1 base and 5 bases, with 11 bases remaining between them. Germline lookup yields CDR1 SEHNR and CDR2 FQNEAQ (reference sequence). CDR3 in DNA: TGTGCCAGCAGCTTAGGTGGTAGTGGGGAGACCCAGTACTTC. Its protein product is CASSLGGSGETQYF.

The chain carries TRBV7-3 and TRBJ2-5; a weak D match, TRBD1 (6 bases). Trimming removed 2 bases from V and 4 bases from J, with 14 bases in between. The CDR3 consists of 15 residues. The germline gives CDR1 SGHTA, CDR2 FQGTGA. CDR3 DNA: TGTGCCAGCAGCTTACGTGGGGGCCCGGGAGAGACCCAGTACTTC. Translated, it gives CASSLRGGPGETQYF. Supplemented by reference TRBV7-3 and TRBJ2-5, the full variable domain reads GAGVSQTPSNKVTEKGKYVELRCDPISGHTALYWYRQSLGQGPEFLIYFQGTGAADDSGLPNDRFFAVRPEGSVSTLKIQRTERGDSAVYLCASSLRGGPGETQYFGPGTRLLVL.

Only a few counts were recorded for this clone. V and J are TRBV4-1 and TRBJ2-5; 9 nucleotides agree with TRBD2. This CDR3 comprises 16 residues. Germline V gene data show CDR1 as MGHRA and CDR2 as YSYEKL. The V segment lost 0 bases and the J segment 4 bases; nucleotides outside the gene matches: 6. The CDR3 region is CASSQEPAGGGETQYF. CDR3 DNA sequence: TGCGCCAGCAGCCAAGAACCAGCGGGAGGCGGAGAGACCCAGTACTTC.

This clone showed up just once. The chain uses TRBV20-1 and TRBJ2-7, with unresolved D. The CDR3 has 11 residues. Germline V gene sequence: CDR1 DFQATT, CDR2 SNEGSKA (reference sequence). The V and J ends lost 5 bases and 6 bases respectively, with 11 bases between them. The CDR3 reads CSAGTGGEQYV. The CDR3 DNA is TGCAGTGCTGGAACGGGTGGCGAGCAGTACGTC.

The chain uses TRBV10-3 and TRBJ1-1, with D maybe TRBD1 (5 bases). The germline V gene encodes CDR1 ENHRY and CDR2 SYGVKD. The CDR3 loop spans 14 amino acids. V was cut by 0 bases and J by 5 bases, with 10 bases left in between. CDR3 DNA: TGTGCCATCAGTGAGTCGGGCGGGGGAACTGAAGCTTTCTTT. Residues: CAISESGGGTEAFF.

The rearrangement joins TRBV5-4 to TRBJ2-2; D is perhaps TRBD1 (6 bases). The CDR3 length is 15 residues. Germline loops: CDR1 SGHNT, CDR2 YYREEE (reference sequence). V lost 4 bases and J lost 0, with 10 bases in between. The CDR3 DNA follows: TGTGCCAGCAGCCCAAGGACAGCGAACACCGGGGAGCTGTTTTTT. It is translated as CASSPRTANTGELFF. The full variable domain, its missing parts supplied by reference TRBV5-4 and TRBJ2-2, is ETGVTQSPTHLIKTRGQQVTLRCSSQSGHNTVSWYQQALGQGPQFIFQYYREEENGRGNFPPRFSGLQFPNYSSELNVNALELDDSALYLCASSPRTANTGELFFGEGSRLTVL.

In the case of this clone: This same CDR3 is encoded by further DNA sequences in the sample. The V gene is TRBV9, the J gene TRBJ2-5, with D possibly being TRBD1 (6 bases). This CDR3 has 14 residues. Germline CDR1 is SGDLS and CDR2 is YYNGEE. Trimming shortened V by 0 bases and J by 2 bases, and 8 bases separated the two germline ends. CDR3 DNA sequence: TGTGCCAGCAGCGTAGGGACAGTTCAAGAGACCCAGTACTTC. Its protein product is CASSVGTVQETQYF.

J is TRBJ1-1 and V is TRBV18; D remains unclear. The CDR3 sequence is 16 residues long. Trimming stripped 2 bases from V and 0 bases from J, with 13 bases between. Germline CDR1 reads KGHSH; CDR2 reads LQKENI. CDR3 amino acids: CASSPFGPTMNTEAFF. In nucleotides, the CDR3 is TGTGCCAGCTCACCATTCGGACCGACGATGAACACTGAAGCTTTCTTT.

The chain couples TRBV29-1 to TRBJ1-3; 9 positions match TRBD1. Germline V lookup: CDR1 SQVTM, CDR2 ANQGSEA. V was pared by 7 bases and J by 0 bases, with 10 bases of the junction left unmatched. The CDR3 contains 16 residues. CDR3 DNA: TGCAGCGCAGCGTGGGACAGGGATTACTCTGGAAACACCATATATTTT. It specifies CSAAWDRDYSGNTIYF.

This clone was found once. The chain joins TRBV7-9 to TRBJ2-3; D is unresolved. The length of the CDR3 is 12 residues. In germline, CDR1 is SEHNR, CDR2 FQNEAQ (reference sequence). Trimming cost V 5 bases and J 2 bases, with 5 bases left between them. As DNA, the CDR3 is TGTGCCAGCAGCCCTGCCACAGATACGCAGTATTTT. Residues: CASSPATDTQYF.